The 14 T cell receptor beta chains given below trace back to one sample, sequenced in a study of blood T cell repertoires in COVID-19. The repertoire was sequenced with immunoSEQ multiplex PCR; TCRdb's copy has only in-frame clones and lacks some. The sample shows around 93,000 clones, more than 75% of them seen only once. Sequencing was performed on peripheral blood. The receptors shown here come from a man aged 80 or over with acute or convalescent COVID-19.

The V call is TRBV7-2, the J call TRBJ1-1; no definite D call. Deletions cut 5 bases from V and 2 bases from J, with 18 bases between. The CDR3 length is 16 residues. CDR1 is SGHTA, CDR2 FQGNSA, per germline. The CDR3 protein is CASSPNTAVKNTEAFF. The CDR3 DNA follows: TGTGCCAGCAGCCCAAATACGGCGGTGAAAAACACTGAAGCTTTCTTT.

V and J are TRBV9 and TRBJ1-3; 7 bases match TRBD1. Germline CDR1 and CDR2: SGDLS and YYNGEE. V lost 4 bases, J lost 0 bases, and 4 bases stayed unmatched. The CDR3 has 15 amino acids. In DNA, the CDR3 is TGTGCCAGCAGCTTGACAGGGACCTCTGGAAACACCATATATTTT. Protein: CASSLTGTSGNTIYF.

The chain has TRBV24-1 and TRBJ2-5, with TRBD1 as a possible D gene (5 bases). V was cut by 0 bases and J by 4 bases, with 14 bases left in between. CDR3 length equals 16 residues. Germline V gene lookup returns CDR1 KGHDR and CDR2 SFDVKD. This CDR3 is CATSDLLTGVGETQYF. Written as DNA, the CDR3 is TGTGCCACCAGTGATTTGCTTACAGGCGTCGGAGAGACCCAGTACTTC.

The chain combines TRBV29-1 with TRBJ2-3; a possible D gene is TRBD2 (6 bases). Germline V lookup: CDR1 SQVTM, CDR2 ANQGSEA. Trimming cost V 4 bases and J 1 base, with 9 bases left between them. The CDR3 is made up of 13 amino acids. In nucleotides, the CDR3 is TGCAGCGTTGTGGAGCGGGGCACAGATACGCAGTATTTT. It codes for CSVVERGTDTQYF.

V usage is TRBV9 and J usage is TRBJ2-6; weak D call: TRBD1 (5 bases). This CDR3 spans 18 amino acids. Germline lookup yields CDR1 SGDLS and CDR2 YYNGEE. Deletions cut 6 bases from V and 4 bases from J, with 23 bases between. The CDR3 is CASTSVGPGLGGANVLTF. The CDR3 nucleotides are TGTGCCAGCACCAGCGTAGGTCCAGGGTTAGGGGGGGCCAACGTCCTGACTTTC.

V usage is TRBV7-2 and J usage is TRBJ2-1, with D uncertain. The CDR3 runs 11 residues. Looked up from germline, CDR1 is SGHTA and CDR2 is FQGNSA. V lost 5 bases to trimming and J lost 4 bases, with 3 bases between them. In DNA form, the CDR3 reads TGTGCCAGCAGCGCGTACAATGAGCAGTTCTTC. This encodes CASSAYNEQFF. The entire variable domain, with the rest obtained from reference TRBV7-2 and TRBJ2-1, is as follows: GAGVSQSPSNKVTEKGKDVELRCDPISGHTALYWYRQSLGQGLEFLIYFQGNSAPDKSGLPSDRFSAERTGGSVSTLTIQRTQQEDSAVYLCASSAYNEQFFGPGTRLTVL.

The chain has TRBV11-2 and TRBJ2-4; no firm D call. The V gene lost 0 bases and the J gene lost 0 bases, with 9 bases spanning the gap. This CDR3 has 16 amino acids. CDR1 is SGHAT, CDR2 FQNNGV, per germline. CDR3 sequence (DNA): TGTGCCAGCAGCTTAGATCCTCAGATAGCCAAAAACATTCAGTACTTC. Encoded protein: CASSLDPQIAKNIQYF.

This chain uses TRBV5-5 with TRBJ2-7; 7 bases match TRBD1. Germline CDR1 is SGHKS and CDR2 is YYEKEE (reference sequence). The junction had 5 bases not matched to a gene; V was cut back by 4 bases and J by 4 bases. CDR3 length: 13 amino acids. CDR3 residues: CASSRDRKYEQYF. The CDR3, as DNA: TGTGCCAGCAGCCGGGACAGAAAGTACGAGCAGTACTTC.

This chain connects TRBV5-4 to TRBJ2-5; 9 bases map to TRBD1. In germline, CDR1 is SGHNT, CDR2 YYREEE (reference sequence). V lost 2 bases, J lost 3 bases, and 5 bases stayed unmatched. The CDR3 is made up of 15 amino acids. The CDR3 DNA sequence: TGTGCCAGCAGCTTACCGGGACAGGGTGAAGAGACCCAGTACTTC. The encoded protein is CASSLPGQGEETQYF.

The gene calls are TRBV5-4 and TRBJ2-5; 8 nucleotides agree with TRBD1. The CDR3 has 12 residues. The germline CDR1 and CDR2 sequences are SGHNT and YYREEE (reference sequence). The J segment lost 4 bases and the V segment lost 9 bases, leaving 5 bases of the junction unmatched. In nucleotides, the CDR3 is TGTGCCACCACGGGACAGGCAGAGACCCAGTACTTC. This translates into CATTGQAETQYF.

This chain uses TRBV18 with TRBJ2-5; TRBD2 matches 7 bases. The V gene's germline CDR1 is KGHSH and CDR2 LQKENI. This CDR3 is built from 15 residues. V dropped 3 bases and J dropped 2; count of bases not matched to a gene: 6. This chain's CDR3 is CASSPLGLNQETQYF. Here the CDR3 DNA reads TGTGCCAGCTCACCTCTGGGACTAAATCAAGAGACCCAGTACTTC.

This chain links TRBV6-6 with TRBJ1-5, with 9 bases matching TRBD1. Germline V CDR1 and CDR2: MNHNY, SVGAGI (reference sequence). V shed 7 bases and J 3 bases; nucleotides not matched to a gene: 4. The CDR3 contains 14 residues. The CDR3 DNA reads as TGTGCCAGCACCGGACAGGGGTTCAATCAGCCCCAGCATTTT. Residues: CASTGQGFNQPQHF.

This clone was recorded only once. J is TRBJ2-7 and V is TRBV7-2, with 9 bases lining up with TRBD1. The CDR3 is 16 residues long. Germline values: CDR1 SGHTA, CDR2 FQGNSA. The ends lost 8 bases at V and 4 bases at J; junction bases unmatched: 15. This CDR3 is CASVTGPGQGFYEQYF. The CDR3 DNA reads TGTGCCAGCGTCACTGGCCCGGGACAGGGATTTTACGAGCAGTACTTC.

DNA for the CDR3: TGTGCCAGCACCCCCGGACAGCAATATGGCTACACCTTC. This translates into CASTPGQQYGYTF. The rearrangement joins TRBV6-1 to TRBJ1-2; possibly TRBD1 for D (6 bases). Germline CDR1 and CDR2: MNHNS and SASEGT. Trimming shortened V by 7 bases and J by 5 bases, and 14 bases separated the two germline ends. The CDR3 is 13 amino acids.